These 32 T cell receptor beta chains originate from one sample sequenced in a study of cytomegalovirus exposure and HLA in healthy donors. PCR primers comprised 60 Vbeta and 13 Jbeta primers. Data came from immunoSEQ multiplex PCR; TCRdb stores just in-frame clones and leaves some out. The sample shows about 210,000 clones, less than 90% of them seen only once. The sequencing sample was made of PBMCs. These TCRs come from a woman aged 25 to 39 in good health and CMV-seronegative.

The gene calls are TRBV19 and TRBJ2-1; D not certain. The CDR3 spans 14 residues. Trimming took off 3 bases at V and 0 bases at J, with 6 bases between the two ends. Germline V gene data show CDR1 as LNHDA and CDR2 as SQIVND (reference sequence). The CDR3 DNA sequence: TGTGCCAGTAGTATCCCCAGCTCCTACAATGAGCAGTTCTTC. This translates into CASSIPSSYNEQFF.

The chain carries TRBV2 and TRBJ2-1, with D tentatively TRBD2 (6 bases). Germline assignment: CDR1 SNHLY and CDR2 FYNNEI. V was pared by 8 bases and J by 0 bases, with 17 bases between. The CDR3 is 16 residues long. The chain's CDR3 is CASHSSDRPSYNEQFF. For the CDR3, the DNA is TGTGCCAGCCATTCTAGCGATCGCCCCTCCTACAATGAGCAGTTCTTC.

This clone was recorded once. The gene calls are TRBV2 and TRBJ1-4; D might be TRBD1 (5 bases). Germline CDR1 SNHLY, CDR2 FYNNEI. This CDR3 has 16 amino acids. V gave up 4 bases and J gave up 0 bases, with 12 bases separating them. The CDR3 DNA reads TGTGCCAGCAGTGGTGACCGGGACTCAACTAATGAAAAACTGTTTTTT. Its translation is CASSGDRDSTNEKLFF.

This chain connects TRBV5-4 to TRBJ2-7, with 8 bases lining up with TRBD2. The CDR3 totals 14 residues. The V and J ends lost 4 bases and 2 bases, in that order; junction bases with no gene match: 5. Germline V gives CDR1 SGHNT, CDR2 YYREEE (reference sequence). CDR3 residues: CASSVAGRTYEQYF. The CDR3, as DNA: TGTGCCAGCAGCGTAGCGGGGAGAACCTACGAGCAGTACTTC.

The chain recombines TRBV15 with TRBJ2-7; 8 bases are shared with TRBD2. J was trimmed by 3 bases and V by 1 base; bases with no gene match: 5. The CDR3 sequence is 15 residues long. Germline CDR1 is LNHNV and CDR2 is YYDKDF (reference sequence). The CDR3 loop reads CATSRVLAGLYEQYF. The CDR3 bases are TGTGCCACCAGCAGAGTTTTAGCGGGGCTCTACGAGCAGTACTTC.

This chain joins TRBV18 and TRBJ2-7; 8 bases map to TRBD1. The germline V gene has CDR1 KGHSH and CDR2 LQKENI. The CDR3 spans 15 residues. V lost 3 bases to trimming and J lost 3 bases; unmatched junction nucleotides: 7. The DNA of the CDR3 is TGTGCCAGCTCACCTTGGGACAGGCCATACTACGAGCAGTACTTC. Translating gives CASSPWDRPYYEQYF.

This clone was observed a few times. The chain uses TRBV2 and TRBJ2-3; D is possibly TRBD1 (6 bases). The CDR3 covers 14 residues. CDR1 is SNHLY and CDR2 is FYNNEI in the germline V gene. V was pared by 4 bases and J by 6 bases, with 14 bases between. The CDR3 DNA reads TGTGCCAGCAGTGGCTCCAGGGGCGCGGATACGCAGTATTTT. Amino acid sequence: CASSGSRGADTQYF.

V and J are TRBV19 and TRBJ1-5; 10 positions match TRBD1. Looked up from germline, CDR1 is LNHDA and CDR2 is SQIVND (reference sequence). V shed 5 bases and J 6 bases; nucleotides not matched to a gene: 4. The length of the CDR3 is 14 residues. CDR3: CASSYRDRGQPQHF. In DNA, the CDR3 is TGTGCCAGTAGTTACCGGGACAGGGGTCAGCCCCAGCATTTT.

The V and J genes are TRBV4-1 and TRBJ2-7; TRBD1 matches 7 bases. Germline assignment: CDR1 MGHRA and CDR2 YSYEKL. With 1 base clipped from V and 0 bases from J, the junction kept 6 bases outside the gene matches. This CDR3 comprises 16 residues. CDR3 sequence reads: CASSQGTGGSSYEQYF. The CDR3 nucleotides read TGCGCCAGCAGCCAAGGGACAGGAGGAAGCTCCTACGAGCAGTACTTC.

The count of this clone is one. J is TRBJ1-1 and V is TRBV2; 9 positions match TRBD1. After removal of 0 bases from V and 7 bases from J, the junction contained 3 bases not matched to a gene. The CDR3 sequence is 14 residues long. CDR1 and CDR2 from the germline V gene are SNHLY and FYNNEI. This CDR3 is CASSEAGQGGEAFF. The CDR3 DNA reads TGTGCCAGCAGTGAAGCGGGACAGGGAGGTGAAGCTTTCTTT. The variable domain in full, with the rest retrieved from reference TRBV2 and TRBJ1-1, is EPEVTQTPSHQVTQMGQEVILRCVPISNHLYFYWYRQILGQKVEFLVSFYNNEISEKSEIFDDQFSVERPDGSNFTLKIRSTKLEDSAMYFCASSEAGQGGEAFFGQGTRLTVV.

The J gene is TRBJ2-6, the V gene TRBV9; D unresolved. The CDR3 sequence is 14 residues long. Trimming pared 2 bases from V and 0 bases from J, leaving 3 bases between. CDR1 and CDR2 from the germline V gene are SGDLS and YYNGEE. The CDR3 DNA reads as TGTGCCAGCAGCGTTAGCTCTGGGGCCAACGTCCTGACTTTC. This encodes CASSVSSGANVLTF.

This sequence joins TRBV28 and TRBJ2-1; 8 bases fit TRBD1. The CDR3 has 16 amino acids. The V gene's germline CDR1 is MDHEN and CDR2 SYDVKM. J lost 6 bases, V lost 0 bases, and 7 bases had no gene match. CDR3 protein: CASSLWAGTGGNEQFF. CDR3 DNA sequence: TGTGCCAGCAGTTTATGGGCGGGGACAGGAGGCAATGAGCAGTTCTTC.

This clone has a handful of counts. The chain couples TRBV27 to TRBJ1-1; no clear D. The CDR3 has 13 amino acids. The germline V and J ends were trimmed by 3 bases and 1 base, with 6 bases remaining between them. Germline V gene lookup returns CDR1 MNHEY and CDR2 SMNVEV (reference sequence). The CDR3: CASSLHGNTEAFF. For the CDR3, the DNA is TGTGCCAGCAGTTTGCACGGGAACACTGAAGCTTTCTTT.

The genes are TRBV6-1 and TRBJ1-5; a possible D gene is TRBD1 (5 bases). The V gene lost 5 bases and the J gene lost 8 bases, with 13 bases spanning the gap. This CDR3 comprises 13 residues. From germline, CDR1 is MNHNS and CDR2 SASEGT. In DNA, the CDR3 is TGTGCCAGCAGTTTGAAGGGGCTCGAGCCCCAGCATTTT. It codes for CASSLKGLEPQHF.

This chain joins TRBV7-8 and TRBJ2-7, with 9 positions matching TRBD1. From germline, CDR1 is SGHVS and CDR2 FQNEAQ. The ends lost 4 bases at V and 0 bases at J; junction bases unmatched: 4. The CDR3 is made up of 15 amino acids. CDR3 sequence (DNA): TGTGCCAGCAGCTACGGACAGGGGTTCTCCTACGAGCAGTACTTC. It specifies CASSYGQGFSYEQYF.

CDR3 in DNA: TGTGCCAGCAGCGAACAGGGTATTGGCGGCTACACCTTC. Amino acids: CASSEQGIGGYTF. This sequence joins TRBV27 and TRBJ1-2; D might be TRBD1 (6 bases). The CDR3 runs to 13 residues. V was trimmed by 6 bases and J by 8 bases, leaving 16 bases between them. CDR1 and CDR2 from the germline V gene are MNHEY and SMNVEV (reference sequence).

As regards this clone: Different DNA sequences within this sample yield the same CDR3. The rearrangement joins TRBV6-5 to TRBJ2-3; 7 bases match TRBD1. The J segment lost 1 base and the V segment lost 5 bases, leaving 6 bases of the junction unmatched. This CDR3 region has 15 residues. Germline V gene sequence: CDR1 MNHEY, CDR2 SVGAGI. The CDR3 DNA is TGTGCCAGCAGTGCGCCCGGACAGGGCACAGATACGCAGTATTTT. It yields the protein CASSAPGQGTDTQYF.

CDR3 residues: CASSTTGAETQYF. The CDR3 coding sequence is TGTGCCAGCAGCACGACAGGGGCAGAGACCCAGTACTTC. The J gene is TRBJ2-5, the V gene TRBV6-5, with TRBD1 matching 8 bases. The CDR3 sequence is 13 residues long. The germline CDR1 and CDR2 sequences are MNHEY and SVGAGI. V lost 6 bases and J lost 4; bases outside the gene matches: 4.

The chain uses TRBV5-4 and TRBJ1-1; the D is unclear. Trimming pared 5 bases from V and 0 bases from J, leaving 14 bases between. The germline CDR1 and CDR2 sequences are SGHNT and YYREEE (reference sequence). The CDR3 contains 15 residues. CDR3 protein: CASSSAGSMNTEAFF. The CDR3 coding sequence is TGTGCCAGCAGTTCTGCGGGCAGCATGAACACTGAAGCTTTCTTT.

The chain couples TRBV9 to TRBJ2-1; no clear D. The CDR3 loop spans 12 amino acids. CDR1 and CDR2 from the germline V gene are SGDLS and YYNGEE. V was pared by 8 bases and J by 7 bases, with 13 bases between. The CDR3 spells CASPDAVNEQFF. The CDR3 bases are TGTGCCAGTCCAGATGCCGTGAATGAGCAGTTCTTC.

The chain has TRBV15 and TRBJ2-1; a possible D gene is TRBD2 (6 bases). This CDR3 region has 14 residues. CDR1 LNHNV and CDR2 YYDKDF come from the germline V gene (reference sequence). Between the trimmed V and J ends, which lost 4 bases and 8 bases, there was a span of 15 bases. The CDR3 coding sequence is TGTGCCACCAGCAAGGGGCTAGCGAACGATGAGCAGTTCTTC. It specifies CATSKGLANDEQFF.

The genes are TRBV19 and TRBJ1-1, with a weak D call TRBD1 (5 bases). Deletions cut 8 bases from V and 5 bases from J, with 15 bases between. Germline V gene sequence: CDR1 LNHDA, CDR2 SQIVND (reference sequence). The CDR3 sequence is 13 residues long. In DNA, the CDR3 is TGTGCCAGTCGGTATCCAGGGAGGACTGAAGCTTTCTTT. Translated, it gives CASRYPGRTEAFF.

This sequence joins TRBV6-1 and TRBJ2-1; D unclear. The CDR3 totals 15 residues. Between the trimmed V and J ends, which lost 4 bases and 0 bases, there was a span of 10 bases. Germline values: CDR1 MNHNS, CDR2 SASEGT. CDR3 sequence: CASSVELSSYNEQFF. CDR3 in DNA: TGTGCCAGCAGTGTCGAACTTAGCTCCTACAATGAGCAGTTCTTC.

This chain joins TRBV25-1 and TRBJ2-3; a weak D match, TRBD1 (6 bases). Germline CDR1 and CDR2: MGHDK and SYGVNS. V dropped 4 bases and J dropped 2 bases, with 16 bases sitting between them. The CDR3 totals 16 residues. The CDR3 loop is CASSVPTGTITDTQYF. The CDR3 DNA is TGTGCCAGCAGTGTACCGACCGGGACAATCACAGATACGCAGTATTTT.

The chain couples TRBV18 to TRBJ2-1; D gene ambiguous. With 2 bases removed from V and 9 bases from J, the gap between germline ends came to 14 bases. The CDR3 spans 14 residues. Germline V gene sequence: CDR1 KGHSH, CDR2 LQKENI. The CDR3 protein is CASSPRLIMGEQFF. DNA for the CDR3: TGTGCCAGCTCACCAAGACTCATCATGGGTGAGCAGTTCTTC. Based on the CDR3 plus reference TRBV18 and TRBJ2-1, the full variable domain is NAGVMQNPRHLVRRRGQEARLRCSPMKGHSHVYWYRQLPEEGLKFMVYLQKENIIDESGMPKERFSAEFPKEGPSILRIQQVVRGDSAAYFCASSPRLIMGEQFFGPGTRLTVL.

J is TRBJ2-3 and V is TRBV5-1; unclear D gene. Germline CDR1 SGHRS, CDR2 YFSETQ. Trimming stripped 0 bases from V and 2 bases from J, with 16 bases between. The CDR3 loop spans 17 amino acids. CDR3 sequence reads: CASSLGPRGGDTDTQYF. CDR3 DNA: TGCGCCAGCAGCTTGGGACCTCGCGGTGGTGACACAGATACGCAGTATTTT. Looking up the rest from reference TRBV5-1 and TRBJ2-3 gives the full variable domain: KAGVTQTPRYLIKTRGQQVTLSCSPISGHRSVSWYQQTPGQGLQFLFEYFSETQRNKGNFPGRFSGRQFSNSRSEMNVSTLELGDSALYLCASSLGPRGGDTDTQYFGPGTRLTVL.

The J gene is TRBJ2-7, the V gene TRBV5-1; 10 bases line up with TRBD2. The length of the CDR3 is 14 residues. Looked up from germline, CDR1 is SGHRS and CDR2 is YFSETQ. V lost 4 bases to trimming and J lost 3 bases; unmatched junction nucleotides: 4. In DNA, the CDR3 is TGCGCCAGCAGCCCAGGGACTAGCGTCTACGAGCAGTACTTC. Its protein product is CASSPGTSVYEQYF. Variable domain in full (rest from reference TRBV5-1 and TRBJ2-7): KAGVTQTPRYLIKTRGQQVTLSCSPISGHRSVSWYQQTPGQGLQFLFEYFSETQRNKGNFPGRFSGRQFSNSRSEMNVSTLELGDSALYLCASSPGTSVYEQYFGPGTRLTVT.

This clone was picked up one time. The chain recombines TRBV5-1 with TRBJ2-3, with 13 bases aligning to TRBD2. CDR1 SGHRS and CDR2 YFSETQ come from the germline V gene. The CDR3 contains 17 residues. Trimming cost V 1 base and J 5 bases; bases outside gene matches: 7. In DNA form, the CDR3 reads TGCGCCAGCAGCTTGAGCACTAGCGGGGGGGCTGGAGATACGCAGTATTTT. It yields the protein CASSLSTSGGAGDTQYF.

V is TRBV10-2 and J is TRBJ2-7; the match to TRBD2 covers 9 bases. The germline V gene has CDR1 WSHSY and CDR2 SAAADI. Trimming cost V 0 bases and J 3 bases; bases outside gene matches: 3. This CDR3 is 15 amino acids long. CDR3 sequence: CASSESGGRGYEQYF. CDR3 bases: TGCGCCAGCAGTGAGTCTGGCGGGAGGGGCTACGAGCAGTACTTC.

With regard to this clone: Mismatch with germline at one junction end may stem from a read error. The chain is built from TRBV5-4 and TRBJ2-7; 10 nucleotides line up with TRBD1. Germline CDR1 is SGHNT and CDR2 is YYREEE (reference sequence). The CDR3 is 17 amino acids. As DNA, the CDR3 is TGTGCCAGCAGCACCGGCCCCCTTCGACAGGGGGCGCGAGGTGTGTTCTTC. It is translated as CASSTGPLRQGARGVFF.

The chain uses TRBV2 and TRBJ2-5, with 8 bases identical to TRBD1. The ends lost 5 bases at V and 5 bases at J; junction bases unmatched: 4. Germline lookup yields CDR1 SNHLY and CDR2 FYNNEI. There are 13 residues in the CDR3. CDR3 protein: CASSQQGEETQYF. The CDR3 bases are TGTGCCAGCAGTCAACAGGGGGAGGAGACCCAGTACTTC.

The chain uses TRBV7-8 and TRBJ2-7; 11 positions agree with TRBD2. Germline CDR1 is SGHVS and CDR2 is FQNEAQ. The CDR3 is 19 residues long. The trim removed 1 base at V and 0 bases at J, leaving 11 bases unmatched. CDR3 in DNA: TGTGCCAGCAGCTTAGACACTAGACTAGCGGGACGAAGCTCCTACGAGCAGTACTTC. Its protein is CASSLDTRLAGRSSYEQYF.